Listed below are T cell receptor beta chains from one sample, sequenced in a study of T cell responses to AZD1222 COVID-19 vaccine. Assay: immunoSEQ multiplex PCR; the TCRdb copy retains only in-frame clones and omits some. In the table there are 130,000 to 150,000 clones, about 90% of which are singletons. This material consisted of peripheral blood, taken on day 0 of MenACWY control vaccination. These receptors all come from an adult in good health. CDR3s include the opening cysteine and the closing phenylalanine or tryptophan.

J gene	V gene	CDR3 protein
TRBJ1-5	TRBV15	CATTDPTGLLGNQPQHF
TRBJ1-5	TRBV6-5	CASRSGDYSNQPQHF
TRBJ2-6	TRBV5-1	CASSLAFQGASGANVLTF
TRBJ2-1	TRBV5-6	CASSSGLAVNEQFF
TRBJ2-1	TRBV27	CASGGGRPSEEQFF
TRBJ1-2	TRBV7-2	CASSLVAEVIYGYTF
TRBJ2-7	TRBV12-2	CASRLAKTVSYEQYF
TRBJ1-2	TRBV6-5	CASSYFGGDYGYTF
TRBJ2-2	TRBV5-1	CASSSGGLAGNTGELFF
TRBJ2-1	TRBV10-3	CAISGGGGAPRNEQFF
TRBJ1-2	TRBV12-3/TRBV12-4	CASSTAYGYTF